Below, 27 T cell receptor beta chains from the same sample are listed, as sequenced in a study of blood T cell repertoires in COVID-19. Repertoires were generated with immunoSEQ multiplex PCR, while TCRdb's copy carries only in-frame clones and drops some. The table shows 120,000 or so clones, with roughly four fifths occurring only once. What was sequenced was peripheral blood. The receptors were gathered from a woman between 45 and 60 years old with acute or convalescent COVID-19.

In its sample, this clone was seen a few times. The CDR3 region has the DNA TGTGCCAGCAGTGATGAGGCAATTAGCAATCAGCCCCAGCATTTT. Encoded protein: CASSDEAISNQPQHF. V gene TRBV2 combines with J gene TRBJ1-5; D gene uncertain. The CDR3 totals 15 residues. V was trimmed by 3 bases and J by 0 bases, leaving 9 bases between them. Germline assignment: CDR1 SNHLY and CDR2 FYNNEI.

In DNA, the CDR3 is TGTGCCAGCAGCTTGGGTGGGAGTTCACCCCTCCACTTT. Its translation is CASSLGGSSPLHF. The gene calls are TRBV5-8 and TRBJ1-6; D ambiguous. Trimming pared 0 bases from V and 9 bases from J, leaving 7 bases between. The CDR3 is made up of 13 amino acids. The germline V gene has CDR1 SGHTS and CDR2 YDEGEE.

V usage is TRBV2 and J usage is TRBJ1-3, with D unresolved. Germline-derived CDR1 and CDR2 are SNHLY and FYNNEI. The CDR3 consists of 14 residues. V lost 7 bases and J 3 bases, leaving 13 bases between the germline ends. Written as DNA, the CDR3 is TGTGCCAGCACCGGACTCGCCCGTGGAAACACCATATATTTT. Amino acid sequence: CASTGLARGNTIYF.

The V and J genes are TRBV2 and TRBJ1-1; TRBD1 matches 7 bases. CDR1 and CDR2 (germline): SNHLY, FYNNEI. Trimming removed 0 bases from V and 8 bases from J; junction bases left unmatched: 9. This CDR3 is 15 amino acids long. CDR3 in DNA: TGTGCCAGCAGTGAAGCGCGACAGGGTATCTCAGAAGCTTTCTTT. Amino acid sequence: CASSEARQGISEAFF.

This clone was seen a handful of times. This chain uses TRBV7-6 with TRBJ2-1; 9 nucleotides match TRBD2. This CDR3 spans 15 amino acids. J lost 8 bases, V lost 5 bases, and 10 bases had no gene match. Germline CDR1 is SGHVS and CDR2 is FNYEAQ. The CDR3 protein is CASSALSLAGYEQFF. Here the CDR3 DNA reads TGTGCCAGCAGCGCACTTTCGCTAGCGGGGTATGAGCAGTTCTTC.

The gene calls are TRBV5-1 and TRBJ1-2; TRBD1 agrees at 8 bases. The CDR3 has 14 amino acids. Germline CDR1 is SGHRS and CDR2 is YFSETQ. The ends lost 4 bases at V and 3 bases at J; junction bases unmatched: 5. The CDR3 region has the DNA TGCGCCAGCAGCCCAGGACAGGGACACTATGGCTACACCTTC. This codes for CASSPGQGHYGYTF.

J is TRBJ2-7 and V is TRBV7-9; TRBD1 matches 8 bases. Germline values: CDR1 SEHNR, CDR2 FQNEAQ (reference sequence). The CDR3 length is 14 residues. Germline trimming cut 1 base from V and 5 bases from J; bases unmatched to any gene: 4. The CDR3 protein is CASSLGQGMDEQYF. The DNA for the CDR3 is TGTGCCAGCAGCTTAGGACAGGGGATGGACGAGCAGTACTTC.

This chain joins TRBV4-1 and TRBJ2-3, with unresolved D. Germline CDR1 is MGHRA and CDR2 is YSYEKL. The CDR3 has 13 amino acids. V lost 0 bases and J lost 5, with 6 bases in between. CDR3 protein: CASSQDPRDTQYF. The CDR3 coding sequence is TGCGCCAGCAGCCAAGACCCCCGAGATACGCAGTATTTT.

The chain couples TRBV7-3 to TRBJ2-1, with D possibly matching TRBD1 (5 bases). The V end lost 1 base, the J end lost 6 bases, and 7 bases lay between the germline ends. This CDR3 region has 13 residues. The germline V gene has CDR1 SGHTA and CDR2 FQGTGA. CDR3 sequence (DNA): TGTGCCAGCAGCTTAAGGCAGGGCAATGAGCAGTTCTTC. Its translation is CASSLRQGNEQFF.

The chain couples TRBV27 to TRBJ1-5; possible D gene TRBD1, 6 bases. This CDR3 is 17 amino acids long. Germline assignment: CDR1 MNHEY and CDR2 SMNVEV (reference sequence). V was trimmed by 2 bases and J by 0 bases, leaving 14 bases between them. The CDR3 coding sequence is TGTGCCAGCAGTTTAGGATCAGGGGTACTTAGCAATCAGCCCCAGCATTTT. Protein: CASSLGSGVLSNQPQHF.

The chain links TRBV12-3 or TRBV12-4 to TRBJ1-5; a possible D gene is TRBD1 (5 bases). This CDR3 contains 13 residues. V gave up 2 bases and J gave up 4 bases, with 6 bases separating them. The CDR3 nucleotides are TGTGCCAGCAGTTTAAGGGGAAATCAGCCCCAGCATTTT. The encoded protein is CASSLRGNQPQHF.

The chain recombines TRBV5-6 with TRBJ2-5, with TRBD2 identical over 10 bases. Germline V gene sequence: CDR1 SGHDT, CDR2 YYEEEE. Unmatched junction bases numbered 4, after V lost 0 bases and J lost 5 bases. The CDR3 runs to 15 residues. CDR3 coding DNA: TGTGCCAGCAGCTTGGAGCGGGGGGGCGTCGAGACCCAGTACTTC. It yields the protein CASSLERGGVETQYF.

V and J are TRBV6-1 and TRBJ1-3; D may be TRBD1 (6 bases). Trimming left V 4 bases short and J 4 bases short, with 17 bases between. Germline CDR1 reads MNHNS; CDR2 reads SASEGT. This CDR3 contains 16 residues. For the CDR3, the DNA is TGTGCCAGCAGTGCGGACAGTAGTTTCGCCGGAAACACCATATATTTT. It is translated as CASSADSSFAGNTIYF.

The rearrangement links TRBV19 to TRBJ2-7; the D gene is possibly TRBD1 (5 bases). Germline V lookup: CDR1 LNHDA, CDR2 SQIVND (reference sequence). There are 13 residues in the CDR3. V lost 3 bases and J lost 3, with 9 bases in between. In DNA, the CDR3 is TGTGCCAGTAGTATCCCAGGGCTCTACGAGCAGTACTTC. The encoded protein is CASSIPGLYEQYF.

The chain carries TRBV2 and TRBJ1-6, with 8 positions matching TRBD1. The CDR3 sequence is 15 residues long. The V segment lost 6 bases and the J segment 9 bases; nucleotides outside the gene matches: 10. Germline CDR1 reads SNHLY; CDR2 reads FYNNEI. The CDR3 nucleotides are TGTGCCAGCAGCGAGGGACAGGCATCCGGTTCACCCCTCCACTTT. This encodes CASSEGQASGSPLHF.

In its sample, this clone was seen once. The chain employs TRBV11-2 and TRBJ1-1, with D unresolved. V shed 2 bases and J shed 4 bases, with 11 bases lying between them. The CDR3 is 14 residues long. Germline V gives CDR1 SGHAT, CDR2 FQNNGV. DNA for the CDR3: TGTGCCAGCAGCTTACGGATCGGAGGCACTGAAGCTTTCTTT. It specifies CASSLRIGGTEAFF. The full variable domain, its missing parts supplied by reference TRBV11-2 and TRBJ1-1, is EAGVAQSPRYKIIEKRQSVAFWCNPISGHATLYWYQQILGQGPKLLIQFQNNGVVDDSQLPKDRFSAERLKGVDSTLKIQPAKLEDSAVYLCASSLRIGGTEAFFGQGTRLTVV.

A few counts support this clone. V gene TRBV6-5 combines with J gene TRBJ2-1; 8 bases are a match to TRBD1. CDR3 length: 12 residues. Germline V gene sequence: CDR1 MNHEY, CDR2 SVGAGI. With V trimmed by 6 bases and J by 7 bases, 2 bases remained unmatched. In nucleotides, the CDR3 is TGTGCCAGCAGAGACAGGGGTAATGAGCAGTTCTTC. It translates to CASRDRGNEQFF.

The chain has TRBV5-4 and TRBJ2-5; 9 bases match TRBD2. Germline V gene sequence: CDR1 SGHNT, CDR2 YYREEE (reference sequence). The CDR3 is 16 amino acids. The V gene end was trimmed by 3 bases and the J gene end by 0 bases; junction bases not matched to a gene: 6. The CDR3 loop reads CASSSQRGVDQETQYF. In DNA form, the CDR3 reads TGTGCCAGCAGCTCCCAGCGGGGGGTGGACCAAGAGACCCAGTACTTC.

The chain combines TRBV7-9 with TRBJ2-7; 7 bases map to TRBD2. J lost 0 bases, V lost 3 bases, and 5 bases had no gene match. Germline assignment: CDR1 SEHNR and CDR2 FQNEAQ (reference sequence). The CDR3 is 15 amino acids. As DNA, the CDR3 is TGTGCCAGCAGCTTCGGGGGAGGGCGCTCCTACGAGCAGTACTTC. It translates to CASSFGGGRSYEQYF.

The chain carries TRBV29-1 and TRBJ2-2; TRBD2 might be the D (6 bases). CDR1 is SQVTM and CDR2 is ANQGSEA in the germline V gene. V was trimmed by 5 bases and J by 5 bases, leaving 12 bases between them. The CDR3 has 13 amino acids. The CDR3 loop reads CSVKGGFTGELFF. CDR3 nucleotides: TGCAGCGTTAAAGGAGGGTTTACCGGGGAGCTGTTTTTT.

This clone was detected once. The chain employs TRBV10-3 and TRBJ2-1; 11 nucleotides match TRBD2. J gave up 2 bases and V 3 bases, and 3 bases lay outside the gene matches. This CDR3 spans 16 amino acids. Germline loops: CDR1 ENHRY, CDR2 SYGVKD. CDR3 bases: TGTGCCATCAGTGACCTTAGCGGGGGGGCCTACAATGAGCAGTTCTTC. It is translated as CAISDLSGGAYNEQFF.

The DNA of the CDR3 is TGTGCCAGCAGTCGGGACAGGGGTAGGGGGAACACTGAAGCTTTCTTT. Protein: CASSRDRGRGNTEAFF. The genes are TRBV5-4 and TRBJ1-1; 10 nucleotides line up with TRBD1. The CDR3 sequence is 16 residues long. V trimming: 5 bases; J trimming: 1 base; junction bases outside the gene matches: 8. Germline loops: CDR1 SGHNT, CDR2 YYREEE (reference sequence).

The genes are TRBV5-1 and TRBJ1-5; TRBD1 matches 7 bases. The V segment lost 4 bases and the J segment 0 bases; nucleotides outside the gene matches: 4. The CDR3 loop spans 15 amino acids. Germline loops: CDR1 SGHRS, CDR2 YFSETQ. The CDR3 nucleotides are TGCGCCAGCAGCCCTGGGACAGATAGCAATCAGCCCCAGCATTTT. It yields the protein CASSPGTDSNQPQHF.

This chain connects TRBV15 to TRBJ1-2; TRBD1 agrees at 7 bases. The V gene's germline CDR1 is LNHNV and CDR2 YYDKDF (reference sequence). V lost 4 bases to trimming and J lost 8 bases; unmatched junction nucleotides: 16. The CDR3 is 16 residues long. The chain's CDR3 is CATSKTLAETGSGYTF. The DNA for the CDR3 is TGTGCCACCAGCAAAACCCTCGCCGAGACAGGGAGCGGCTACACCTTC. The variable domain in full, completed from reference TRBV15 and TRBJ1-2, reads DAMVIQNPRYQVTQFGKPVTLSCSQTLNHNVMYWYQQKSSQAPKLLFHYYDKDFNNEADTPDNFQSRRPNTSFCFLDIRSPGLGDTAMYLCATSKTLAETGSGYTFGSGTRLTVV.

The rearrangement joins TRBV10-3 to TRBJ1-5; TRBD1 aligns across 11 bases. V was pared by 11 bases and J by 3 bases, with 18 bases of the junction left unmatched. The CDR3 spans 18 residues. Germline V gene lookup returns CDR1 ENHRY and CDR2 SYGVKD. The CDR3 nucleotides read TGTGCCCTAAGGCCCGGACAGGGGGCGATCCCGGTCAATCAGCCCCAGCATTTT. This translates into CALRPGQGAIPVNQPQHF.

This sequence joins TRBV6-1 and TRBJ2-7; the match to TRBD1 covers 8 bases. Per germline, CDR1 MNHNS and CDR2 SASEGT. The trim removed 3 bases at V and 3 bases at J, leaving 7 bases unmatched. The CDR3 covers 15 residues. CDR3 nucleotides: TGTGCCAGCAGTGATAGGACAGGGACCATCTACGAGCAGTACTTC. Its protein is CASSDRTGTIYEQYF.

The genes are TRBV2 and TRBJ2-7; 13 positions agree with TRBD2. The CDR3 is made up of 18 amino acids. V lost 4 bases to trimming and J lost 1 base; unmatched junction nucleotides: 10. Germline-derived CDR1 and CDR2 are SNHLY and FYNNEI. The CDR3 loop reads CASSVTRTSGSPSYEQYF. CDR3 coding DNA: TGTGCCAGCAGTGTAACGCGGACTAGCGGGAGCCCATCCTACGAGCAGTACTTC.